Presented here are 30 T cell receptor beta chains from one specimen sequenced in a study of TIL therapy for anti-PD-1-resistant metastatic lung cancer. Sequencing used immunoSEQ v3. Here immunoSEQ multiplex PCR was the method, and the copy in TCRdb shows in-frame clones only, minus some. The sample shows approximately 22,000 clones, about three quarters of them seen only once. As to time point: pre-treatment sample, taken before nivolumab and TIL therapy. The material was blood, obtained at baseline. These receptors all come from a person between 25 and 79 years old with non-small cell lung cancer.

The chain recombines TRBV29-1 with TRBJ1-4; 7 nucleotides align to TRBD1. The CDR3 loop spans 13 amino acids. The germline V gene encodes CDR1 SQVTM and CDR2 ANQGSEA. The V segment lost 1 base and the J segment 7 bases; nucleotides outside the gene matches: 3. The CDR3 protein is CSVEGQGSEKLFF. The DNA for the CDR3 is TGCAGCGTTGAAGGACAGGGTTCTGAAAAACTGTTTTTT.

The sample holds a few counts of this clone. The chain links TRBV30 to TRBJ1-6; perhaps TRBD1 as D (5 bases). Germline loops: CDR1 GTSNPN, CDR2 SVGIG (reference sequence). The CDR3 is 14 amino acids. V was trimmed by 1 base and J by 7 bases, leaving 11 bases between them. CDR3 protein: CAWSEGWDNSPLHF. DNA for the CDR3: TGTGCCTGGAGTGAGGGGTGGGACAATTCACCCCTCCACTTT.

The chain combines TRBV18 with TRBJ1-3; TRBD1 aligns across 7 bases. This CDR3 contains 18 residues. Per the germline V gene, CDR1 is KGHSH and CDR2 is LQKENI. The V segment lost 3 bases and the J segment 0 bases; nucleotides outside the gene matches: 11. CDR3 amino acids: CASSPFKTGASSGNTIYF. The CDR3 DNA is TGTGCCAGCTCACCCTTTAAAACAGGGGCGAGCTCTGGAAACACCATATATTTT.

This clone showed up just a few times. The chain couples TRBV5-1 to TRBJ1-2; 10 positions agree with TRBD1. With 4 bases clipped from V and 2 bases from J, the junction kept 8 bases outside the gene matches. Germline V gene lookup returns CDR1 SGHRS and CDR2 YFSETQ. This CDR3 contains 16 residues. CDR3 nucleotide sequence: TGCGCCAGCAGCCCAGGAGGACAGGGGGACAACTATGGCTACACCTTC. Protein: CASSPGGQGDNYGYTF.

This sequence joins TRBV3-1 (or the pseudogene TRBV3-2) and TRBJ2-2; 11 nucleotides agree with TRBD1. The length of the CDR3 is 16 residues. From germline, CDR1 is LGHDT and CDR2 YNNKEL (reference sequence). The J segment lost 2 bases and the V segment lost 5 bases, leaving 4 bases of the junction unmatched. CDR3 DNA sequence: TGTGCCAGCAGCACTAGGACAGGGGGCAACACCGGGGAGCTGTTTTTT. Protein product: CASSTRTGGNTGELFF.

This chain links TRBV7-2 with TRBJ1-3, with unresolved D. This CDR3 has 16 residues. Germline CDR1 SGHTA, CDR2 FQGNSA. The germline V and J ends were trimmed by 1 base and 4 bases, with 14 bases remaining between them. The CDR3 here is CASSLVYGSGGNTIYF. For the CDR3, the DNA is TGTGCCAGCAGCTTAGTCTACGGGTCGGGAGGAAACACCATATATTTT.

The CDR3 bases are TGTGCCATCGGGGGTAACACTGAAGCTTTCTTT. Its translation: CAIGGNTEAFF. The gene calls are TRBV2 and TRBJ1-1; tentatively, D is TRBD1 (5 bases). The germline V gene has CDR1 SNHLY and CDR2 FYNNEI. V was cut by 10 bases and J by 2 bases, with 8 bases left in between. The length of the CDR3 is 11 residues.

This clone showed up just a few times. The J gene is TRBJ2-5, the V gene TRBV29-1, with 9 bases lining up with TRBD1. The CDR3 totals 14 residues. V lost 6 bases, J lost 5 bases, and 10 bases stayed unmatched. Germline CDR1 reads SQVTM; CDR2 reads ANQGSEA. CDR3 DNA sequence: TGCAGCGTAGAGGGGAGACAGGGGGTCGAGACCCAGTACTTC. Translated: CSVEGRQGVETQYF.

This chain links TRBV2 with TRBJ2-7; no clear D gene. V was pared by 11 bases and J by 3 bases, with 17 bases between. CDR1 is SNHLY, CDR2 FYNNEI, per germline. This CDR3 comprises 13 residues. Here the CDR3 reads CASTGGDLYEQYF. In DNA, the CDR3 is TGTGCCTCAACGGGCGGAGACCTCTACGAGCAGTACTTC.

V usage is TRBV6-6 and J usage is TRBJ1-1; the D gene is possibly TRBD1 (6 bases). Germline V gene data show CDR1 as MNHNY and CDR2 as SVGAGI (reference sequence). V was pared by 7 bases and J by 5 bases, with 23 bases between. CDR3 size: 16 residues. The DNA for the CDR3 is TGTGCCAGCACAGTGCGGACAGTGCAGGTCAAAACTGAAGCTTTCTTT. It yields the protein CASTVRTVQVKTEAFF.

J is TRBJ2-2 and V is TRBV2; no firm D call. The germline V gene encodes CDR1 SNHLY and CDR2 FYNNEI. This CDR3 spans 15 amino acids. Trimming removed 2 bases from V and 1 base from J, with 8 bases in between. CDR3: CASSELKGNTGELFF. The CDR3 DNA sequence: TGTGCCAGCAGTGAATTAAAGGGGAACACCGGGGAGCTGTTTTTT. Complete variable domain (other parts from reference TRBV2 and TRBJ2-2): EPEVTQTPSHQVTQMGQEVILRCVPISNHLYFYWYRQILGQKVEFLVSFYNNEISEKSEIFDDQFSVERPDGSNFTLKIRSTKLEDSAMYFCASSELKGNTGELFFGEGSRLTVL.

This clone was observed a few times. The chain couples TRBV10-3 to TRBJ2-7; possibly TRBD1 or TRBD2 for D (5 bases each). V was clipped by 4 bases and J by 0 bases, with 10 bases between them. The length of the CDR3 is 14 residues. Per germline, CDR1 ENHRY and CDR2 SYGVKD. The CDR3 DNA sequence: TGTGCCATCAGTGGGGACGGATTCTCCTACGAGCAGTACTTC. Its translation is CAISGDGFSYEQYF.

The chain joins TRBV11-2 to TRBJ2-7; no reliable D call. V was cut by 2 bases and J by 7 bases, with 18 bases left in between. This CDR3 contains 15 residues. Per the germline V gene, CDR1 is SGHAT and CDR2 is FQNNGV. The CDR3 sequence is CASSLSRIRPLEQYF. For the CDR3, the DNA is TGTGCCAGCAGCTTATCCCGGATCCGGCCCTTAGAGCAGTACTTC.

This chain connects TRBV19 to TRBJ2-5; 12 bases are a match to TRBD1. Germline CDR1 LNHDA, CDR2 SQIVND (reference sequence). V lost 7 bases, J lost 4 bases, and 7 bases stayed unmatched. The CDR3 is made up of 15 amino acids. The CDR3: CASKPGQGASETQYF. DNA of the CDR3: TGTGCCAGTAAACCGGGACAGGGGGCTTCAGAGACCCAGTACTTC. Full variable domain (remainder filled in from reference TRBV19 and TRBJ2-5): DGGITQSPKYLFRKEGQNVTLSCEQNLNHDAMYWYRQDPGQGLRLIYYSQIVNDFQKGDIAEGYSVSREKKESFPLTVTSAQKNPTAFYLCASKPGQGASETQYFGPGTRLLVL.

The chain links TRBV2 to TRBJ2-3; D not resolved. Between the trimmed V and J ends, which lost 5 bases and 6 bases, there was a span of 15 bases. The germline V gene has CDR1 SNHLY and CDR2 FYNNEI. The CDR3 has 14 amino acids. The CDR3 loop reads CASSYTDPEDTQYF. As DNA, the CDR3 is TGTGCCAGCAGTTATACCGACCCTGAGGATACGCAGTATTTT.

This chain connects TRBV4-1 to TRBJ2-3; a weak D match, TRBD2 (7 bases). CDR1 MGHRA and CDR2 YSYEKL come from the germline V gene. There are 17 residues in the CDR3. Trimming removed 4 bases at V and 5 bases at J, with 22 bases between. CDR3 DNA: TGCGCCAGCAGCCGGGGGGGGCTAGTCCTAAGGGGAGATACGCAGTATTTT. Translated: CASSRGGLVLRGDTQYF.

V and J are TRBV5-4 and TRBJ1-1; TRBD1 matches at 9 bases. The CDR3 is 13 residues long. CDR1 is SGHNT and CDR2 is YYREEE in the germline V gene (reference sequence). V shed 3 bases and J 4 bases; nucleotides not matched to a gene: 1. The CDR3: CASSSQGATEAFF. The CDR3 DNA reads as TGTGCCAGCAGCTCACAGGGGGCCACTGAAGCTTTCTTT. Complete variable domain (other parts from reference TRBV5-4 and TRBJ1-1): ETGVTQSPTHLIKTRGQQVTLRCSSQSGHNTVSWYQQALGQGPQFIFQYYREEENGRGNFPPRFSGLQFPNYSSELNVNALELDDSALYLCASSSQGATEAFFGQGTRLTVV.

This chain uses TRBV5-5 with TRBJ2-1; TRBD2 matches at 7 bases. Germline values: CDR1 SGHKS, CDR2 YYEKEE (reference sequence). The CDR3 has 15 amino acids. V lost 1 base to trimming and J lost 0 bases; unmatched junction nucleotides: 1. The DNA of the CDR3 is TGTGCCAGCAGCTTGAGCGGGGACTCCTACAATGAGCAGTTCTTC. Translated: CASSLSGDSYNEQFF.

In this sample, this clone is medium-sized. The rearrangement joins TRBV6-5 to TRBJ2-7; no reliable D call. Germline assignment: CDR1 MNHEY and CDR2 SVGAGI. The CDR3 extends over 11 amino acids. The V and J ends lost 7 bases and 3 bases respectively, with 7 bases between them. For the CDR3, the DNA is TGTGCCAGCACCTCAGTCTACGAGCAGTACGTC. This translates into CASTSVYEQYV.

The sample holds one count of this clone. V gene TRBV5-6 combines with J gene TRBJ2-1, with TRBD2 identical over 8 bases. Germline CDR1 is SGHDT and CDR2 is YYEEEE. The CDR3 covers 15 residues. V shed 3 bases, J shed 9 bases, and the junction held 11 bases outside the gene matches. CDR3 region: CASSSSPAGEGEQFF. The CDR3 region has the DNA TGTGCCAGCAGCTCGAGCCCAGCGGGAGAAGGTGAGCAGTTCTTC.

J is TRBJ1-3 and V is TRBV7-9; D call uncertain. The germline V and J ends were trimmed by 6 bases and 0 bases, with 9 bases remaining between them. Germline-derived CDR1 and CDR2 are SEHNR and FQNEAQ (reference sequence). CDR3 size: 14 residues. Here the CDR3 reads CASSYRASGNTIYF. The CDR3 DNA reads as TGTGCCAGCAGTTATCGGGCCTCTGGAAACACCATATATTTT.

This chain uses TRBV2 with TRBJ2-7, with TRBD2 matching 12 bases. With V trimmed by 6 bases and J by 7 bases, 10 bases remained unmatched. The CDR3 totals 15 residues. Germline lookup yields CDR1 SNHLY and CDR2 FYNNEI. The CDR3 spells CASRQRLAGEQEQYF. The CDR3 DNA reads as TGTGCCAGCAGGCAAAGACTAGCGGGAGAACAGGAGCAGTACTTC.

This chain joins TRBV7-2 and TRBJ2-1; TRBD2 matches at 12 bases. CDR1 SGHTA and CDR2 FQGNSA come from the germline V gene. Trimming at V came to 3 bases and at J to 6 bases, leaving 3 bases not matched to a gene. This CDR3 spans 15 amino acids. The DNA of the CDR3 is TGTGCCAGCAGCTTTCTAGCGGGAGGGGGCAATGAGCAGTTCTTC. The encoded protein is CASSFLAGGGNEQFF.

This clone has just one count. The rearrangement uses TRBV28 and TRBJ2-7; 7 nucleotides agree with TRBD1. The CDR3 runs to 15 residues. V lost 6 bases and J lost 0; bases outside the gene matches: 8. Germline CDR1 and CDR2: MDHEN and SYDVKM. This CDR3 reads CASSFDRESSYEQYV. The CDR3 region has the DNA TGTGCCAGCAGCTTTGACAGGGAGAGCTCCTACGAGCAGTACGTC.

This chain uses TRBV2 with TRBJ2-1; the match to TRBD1 covers 7 bases. Germline V lookup: CDR1 SNHLY, CDR2 FYNNEI. V shed 4 bases and J 6 bases; nucleotides not matched to a gene: 0. The CDR3 covers 12 residues. Here the CDR3 DNA reads TGTGCCAGCAGTGCAGGGGGCAATGAGCAGTTCTTC. Its translation: CASSAGGNEQFF.

This chain connects TRBV18 to TRBJ2-2; possibly TRBD1 or TRBD2 for D (5 bases each). This CDR3 spans 14 amino acids. V shed 2 bases and J shed 4 bases, with 8 bases lying between them. Germline V gives CDR1 KGHSH, CDR2 LQKENI. CDR3 nucleotide sequence: TGTGCCAGCTCACCATTTGGGGGCACCGGGGAGCTGTTTTTT. It codes for CASSPFGGTGELFF. The entire variable domain, with the rest obtained from reference TRBV18 and TRBJ2-2, is as follows: NAGVMQNPRHLVRRRGQEARLRCSPMKGHSHVYWYRQLPEEGLKFMVYLQKENIIDESGMPKERFSAEFPKEGPSILRIQQVVRGDSAAYFCASSPFGGTGELFFGEGSRLTVL.

The chain employs TRBV30 and TRBJ2-7; 10 nucleotides match TRBD1. Germline trimming cut 5 bases from V and 0 bases from J; bases unmatched to any gene: 4. The germline gives CDR1 GTSNPN, CDR2 SVGIG (reference sequence). This CDR3 region has 14 residues. The CDR3 loop is CAWGRQGASYEQYF. The CDR3 nucleotides read TGTGCCTGGGGTCGACAGGGGGCCTCCTACGAGCAGTACTTC.

The J gene is TRBJ2-7, the V gene TRBV5-4; 12 bases fit TRBD2. Germline CDR1 reads SGHNT; CDR2 reads YYREEE (reference sequence). With 1 base clipped from V and 3 bases from J, the junction kept 2 bases outside the gene matches. CDR3 size: 15 residues. DNA for the CDR3: TGTGCCAGCAGCTTGCGACTAGCGGGAGTCTACGAGCAGTACTTC. The encoded protein is CASSLRLAGVYEQYF.

This clone was found once. The V and J genes are TRBV30 and TRBJ1-3; 8 bases are a match to TRBD1. Germline CDR1 GTSNPN, CDR2 SVGIG (reference sequence). The CDR3 has 15 residues. V trimming: 3 bases; J trimming: 3 bases; junction bases outside the gene matches: 7. This CDR3 reads CAWRGTGQYGNTIYF. In DNA, the CDR3 is TGTGCCTGGAGGGGGACAGGCCAGTATGGAAACACCATATATTTT.

The chain uses TRBV30 and TRBJ2-1; D is unclear. Germline CDR1 GTSNPN, CDR2 SVGIG (reference sequence). The CDR3 is made up of 11 amino acids. The V end lost 0 bases, the J end lost 12 bases, and 9 bases lay between the germline ends. The chain's CDR3 is CAWSVKVLQFF. CDR3 in DNA: TGTGCCTGGAGTGTTAAGGTACTGCAGTTCTTC.